This T cell receptor beta chain derives from a study of cytomegalovirus exposure and HLA in healthy donors. Regarding this clone: The junction departs from the called germline gene at one end, perhaps through a read error.

The length of the CDR3 is 16 residues. CDR1 SGHVS and CDR2 FNYEAQ come from the germline V gene. Assay: immunoSEQ multiplex PCR; the TCRdb copy retains only in-frame clones and omits some. The data contain 150,000 to 200,000 clones, more than 75% of them singletons. The chain recombines TRBV7-6 with TRBJ1-6; a possible D gene is TRBD1 (6 bases). This TCR came from a man between 25 and 39 years old in good health and CMV-seropositive. Source material: PBMCs. The CDR3 DNA reads as TGTGCCAGCAGCCCACAAGAAGGGGGGCAGTGGGCCTCTTTTCATTGG. Residues: CASSPQEGGQWASFHW.